This TCR beta chain was sequenced during a study of blood T cell repertoires in COVID-19. Study information: T cells, B-cell-depleted T cells, or PBMCs provided the cDNA or gDNA that served as material.

The repertoire was sequenced with immunoSEQ multiplex PCR; TCRdb's copy has only in-frame clones and lacks some. The data contain a few hundred thousand clones, roughly 79% of them singletons. The CDR3 contains 15 residues. The J segment lost 1 base and the V segment lost 4 bases, leaving 2 bases of the junction unmatched. Looked up from germline, CDR1 is SGHTA and CDR2 is FQGTGA. The chain joins TRBV7-3 to TRBJ2-5, with 11 bases identical to TRBD2. Input material: PBMCs or T cells enriched from blood (not recorded which). This receptor was obtained from a man aged 40-49 years who had recovered from COVID-19. CDR3 protein: CASSSGTSGQETQYF. The CDR3 bases are TGTGCCAGCAGCTCAGGGACTAGCGGCCAAGAGACCCAGTACTTC.